Listed below are T cell receptor beta chains from one sample, sequenced in a study of molecular identifiers for immune sequencing clone quantification. TCRdb recomputed calls from the PCR reads with MiXCR, one row per CDR3 protein. The data show roughly 320,000 distinct CDR3 sequences, with roughly a quarter seen just once and about 0.71% held by the top ten. The sequencing input was naive CD8+ T cells from blood, with Jurkat cell RNA spiked in. These receptors originate from a human donor in good health. Some libraries in this study had Jurkat cell RNA spiked in. The CDR3 runs from the conserved cysteine through the conserved F or W. Each record gives: CDR3 DNA, CDR3 protein, V gene, clone size, D gene, J gene. A D gene is named only where the DNA matches it firmly. Where a row states a size, it is once, few, many or the class of an expanded clone; other rows omit it.

cdr3_nt: TGTGCCAGCAGCCAAGTTCTCGGGGGCTCCTACGAGCAGTACTTC
cdr3_aa: CASSQVLGGSYEQYF
v_call: TRBV4-2
clone_size: .
d_call: .
j_call: TRBJ2-7

cdr3_nt: TGTGCCAGCAGCTCTACCGGGAGAACTAACTATGGCTACACCTTC
cdr3_aa: CASSSTGRTNYGYTF
v_call: TRBV7-9
clone_size: few
d_call: .
j_call: TRBJ1-2

cdr3_nt: TGTGCCAGCAGCACTAGCGGGAGAGGAGAGACCCAGTACTTC
cdr3_aa: CASSTSGRGETQYF
v_call: TRBV12-3/TRBV12-4
clone_size: many
d_call: TRBD2
j_call: TRBJ2-5

cdr3_nt: TGTGCCAGCAGCCCAAACACGGACAGATCTGGAAACACCATATATTTT
cdr3_aa: CASSPNTDRSGNTIYF
v_call: TRBV7-9
clone_size: many
d_call: .
j_call: TRBJ1-3

cdr3_nt: TGTGCCAGCAGCCCCACCCCGGACGCCTTCACAGATACGCAGTATTTT
cdr3_aa: CASSPTPDAFTDTQYF
v_call: TRBV5-6
clone_size: .
d_call: .
j_call: TRBJ2-3

cdr3_nt: TGTGTCAGTAAGGGGTATGGGGGCACTGAAGCTTTCTTT
cdr3_aa: CVSKGYGGTEAFF
v_call: TRBV27
clone_size: .
d_call: .
j_call: TRBJ1-1

cdr3_nt: TGCGCCAGCAGCCAAGGTGGGACTATCGGGGGGGAAGGCACAGATACGCAGTATTTT
cdr3_aa: CASSQGGTIGGEGTDTQYF
v_call: TRBV4-1
clone_size: .
d_call: TRBD2
j_call: TRBJ2-3

cdr3_nt: TGCAGCGTTGAAGCGGGGTACGAGCAGTACTTC
cdr3_aa: CSVEAGYEQYF
v_call: TRBV29-1
clone_size: many
d_call: .
j_call: TRBJ2-7

cdr3_nt: TGTGCCAGCAGTGGTCCTGAGGGAACCTTCCCCGCCACCCAGCATTTT
cdr3_aa: CASSGPEGTFPATQHF
v_call: TRBV28
clone_size: many
d_call: .
j_call: TRBJ1-5

cdr3_nt: TGTGCCAGCAGCCAAGAACGGACAGGTCCAAAAGAGACCCAGTACTTC
cdr3_aa: CASSQERTGPKETQYF
v_call: TRBV14
clone_size: many
d_call: TRBD1
j_call: TRBJ2-5

cdr3_nt: TGTGCCAGCAGTTCCTTCACCGCGTCCGAGCAGTACTTC
cdr3_aa: CASSSFTASEQYF
v_call: TRBV27
clone_size: .
d_call: .
j_call: TRBJ2-7

cdr3_nt: TGTGCTAGTGGTTCAGGTGAAAGCTCCTACATTGAGCAGTTCTTC
cdr3_aa: CASGSGESSYIEQFF
v_call: TRBV12-5
clone_size: .
d_call: .
j_call: TRBJ2-1

cdr3_nt: TGTGCCAGCAGCCAAGAAGTGGGCACAGCGAACACCGGGGAGCTGTTTTTT
cdr3_aa: CASSQEVGTANTGELFF
v_call: TRBV3-1
clone_size: .
d_call: .
j_call: TRBJ2-2

cdr3_nt: TGTGCCAGCAGCTTAGGGACTAGCGGGGCGGAGACCCAGTACTTC
cdr3_aa: CASSLGTSGAETQYF
v_call: TRBV7-9
clone_size: .
d_call: TRBD2
j_call: TRBJ2-5

cdr3_nt: TGCGCCAGCAGCCAAGGTCAGGGGCTACGCTATGGCTACACCTTC
cdr3_aa: CASSQGQGLRYGYTF
v_call: TRBV4-3
clone_size: few
d_call: .
j_call: TRBJ1-2

cdr3_nt: TGTGCCAGCAGCTTAGTAGGCGAAGATACGCAGTATTTT
cdr3_aa: CASSLVGEDTQYF
v_call: TRBV7-2
clone_size: many
d_call: .
j_call: TRBJ2-3

cdr3_nt: TGTGCCAGCAGTGAGGTCAGGGCGGGGGTCGAGCAGTACTTC
cdr3_aa: CASSEVRAGVEQYF
v_call: TRBV6-1
clone_size: few
d_call: TRBD2
j_call: TRBJ2-7

cdr3_nt: TGTGCCAGCAGCGGATGGACTAGCAGCGATACGCAGTATTTT
cdr3_aa: CASSGWTSSDTQYF
v_call: TRBV9
clone_size: .
d_call: TRBD2
j_call: TRBJ2-3

cdr3_nt: TGCGCCAGCAGAACCGAATTCTCTGGGGCCAACGTCCTGACTTTC
cdr3_aa: CASRTEFSGANVLTF
v_call: TRBV4-1
clone_size: few
d_call: .
j_call: TRBJ2-6

cdr3_nt: TGTGCCAGTAGTATTACTAGCGGGATTACTTCCTACGAGCAGTACTTC
cdr3_aa: CASSITSGITSYEQYF
v_call: TRBV19
clone_size: .
d_call: TRBD2
j_call: TRBJ2-7

cdr3_nt: TGTGCCGTCAGTGCTGACAGCAATCAGCCCCAGCATTTT
cdr3_aa: CAVSADSNQPQHF
v_call: TRBV10-3
clone_size: .
d_call: .
j_call: TRBJ1-5

cdr3_nt: TGCAGCGCCTTAGGACAGGGTCGAGGCTACACCTTC
cdr3_aa: CSALGQGRGYTF
v_call: TRBV29-1
clone_size: many
d_call: TRBD1
j_call: TRBJ1-2

cdr3_nt: TGTGCCAGCAGCTCGGGAGTTTCTACCGGGGAGCTGTTTTTT
cdr3_aa: CASSSGVSTGELFF
v_call: TRBV7-9
clone_size: .
d_call: .
j_call: TRBJ2-2

cdr3_nt: TGCGCCAGCAGCCAAGATTGGTCGGGGTTTGGGCAGTACTTC
cdr3_aa: CASSQDWSGFGQYF
v_call: TRBV4-1
clone_size: .
d_call: .
j_call: TRBJ2-7

cdr3_nt: TGTGCCAGCAGCTTCGCTCAGCTCTCCAATGAGCAGTTCTTC
cdr3_aa: CASSFAQLSNEQFF
v_call: TRBV5-6
clone_size: many
d_call: .
j_call: TRBJ2-1

cdr3_nt: TGTGCCAGCAGTCCCTCGGGACTAGCGGACTCCACAGATACGCAGTATTTT
cdr3_aa: CASSPSGLADSTDTQYF
v_call: TRBV7-9
clone_size: few
d_call: TRBD2
j_call: TRBJ2-3

cdr3_nt: TGTGCCAATAGAGTCGGGGGAGGATACGAGCAGTACTTC
cdr3_aa: CANRVGGGYEQYF
v_call: TRBV19
clone_size: .
d_call: .
j_call: TRBJ2-7

cdr3_nt: TGCGCCAGCATTCCTCCGCCGAACGCAGGTGGGGCCAACGTCCTGACTTTC
cdr3_aa: CASIPPPNAGGANVLTF
v_call: TRBV10-2
clone_size: .
d_call: .
j_call: TRBJ2-6

cdr3_nt: TGTGCCAGCAGCCCCTGGGGGGCCGAGCAGTACTTC
cdr3_aa: CASSPWGAEQYF
v_call: TRBV7-2
clone_size: few
d_call: .
j_call: TRBJ2-7

cdr3_nt: TGTGCCAGCAGCCCCCGCGCGGGGCCCAGCACAGATACGCAGTATTTT
cdr3_aa: CASSPRAGPSTDTQYF
v_call: TRBV7-6
clone_size: many
d_call: .
j_call: TRBJ2-3

cdr3_nt: TGTGCCAGCAGCATAGACTACTTGGCCGTTCGGACCCAGTACTTC
cdr3_aa: CASSIDYLAVRTQYF
v_call: TRBV12-3/TRBV12-4
clone_size: .
d_call: .
j_call: TRBJ2-5

cdr3_nt: TGCGCCAGCAGCCAAAGTGTGCAGGGGGGCAATGAGCAGTTCTTC
cdr3_aa: CASSQSVQGGNEQFF
v_call: TRBV4-1
clone_size: few
d_call: .
j_call: TRBJ2-1

cdr3_nt: TGTGCCAGCAGTTCCACTAGTACTTTAACCGGGGAGCTGTTTTTT
cdr3_aa: CASSSTSTLTGELFF
v_call: TRBV27
clone_size: .
d_call: .
j_call: TRBJ2-2

cdr3_nt: TGCAGCGTTGTGGGACAGGGGGCTTCCGAGCAGTACTTC
cdr3_aa: CSVVGQGASEQYF
v_call: TRBV29-1
clone_size: many
d_call: TRBD1
j_call: TRBJ2-7

cdr3_nt: TGTGCCAGCAGCCGGGGCGGTCTTCCAGATACGCAGTATTTT
cdr3_aa: CASSRGGLPDTQYF
v_call: TRBV5-3
clone_size: few
d_call: .
j_call: TRBJ2-3

cdr3_nt: TGTGCCAGCAAGCCGTCTAGCGGGGGCCTTCACTACGAGCAGTACTTC
cdr3_aa: CASKPSSGGLHYEQYF
v_call: TRBV2
clone_size: few
d_call: TRBD2
j_call: TRBJ2-7

cdr3_nt: TGTGCCAGCAGCTTAGCTCTCCCGGTTGCAACTAATGAAAAACTGTTTTTT
cdr3_aa: CASSLALPVATNEKLFF
v_call: TRBV11-2
clone_size: .
d_call: .
j_call: TRBJ1-4